The sequence of this T cell receptor beta chain was determined in a study of blood T cell repertoires in COVID-19. Study-wide context: Sample material is recorded as cDNA or gDNA derived from T cells, B-cell-depleted T cells, or PBMCs.

With V trimmed by 2 bases and J by 5 bases, 12 bases remained unmatched. Germline V lookup: CDR1 MNHEY, CDR2 SVGEGT. The CDR3 covers 18 residues. Clones were sequenced by immunoSEQ multiplex PCR, and TCRdb holds only the in-frame ones, with some missing. The data contain under 250,000 clones, around four fifths of them singletons. The J gene is TRBJ2-1, the V gene TRBV6-2 or TRBV6-3, with 10 bases fitting TRBD2. This sequence was found in a man in his forties with acute or convalescent COVID-19. The sample consisted of peripheral blood. The CDR3 nucleotides are TGTGCCAGCAGTTACCCAGGACTAGCGGTACCCGCGGACAATGAGCAGTTCTTC. Its translation is CASSYPGLAVPADNEQFF.